These T cell receptor beta chains were read from a single sample in a study of sequential checkpoint blockade in melanoma. Sequenced by immunoSEQ multiplex PCR; TCRdb stores in-frame clones only, minus some. The sample consists of 15,000 to 20,000 clones, 70% to 75% of them appearing once. The sequenced sample was CD8+ T cells sorted from blood (inferred from file names), obtained from a patient given nivolumab and ipilimumab in sequence. The receptors shown here come from a human donor with melanoma. The CDR3 runs from the conserved cysteine through the conserved F or W. A clone size is listed for some rows: how often the clone was seen (once, few, many), or a class if it is expanded.

CDR3 protein | J gene | clone size | V gene
CASSQVGQAYEQYF | TRBJ2-7 | . | TRBV4-3
CASSESGEGYEQYF | . | . | TRBV6-1
CASSGQGVTDTQYF | TRBJ2-3 | . | TRBV9
CASSPQTGVLSRGYTF | TRBJ1-2 | once | TRBV27
CATSSLRGSYEQYF | TRBJ2-7 | . | TRBV15
CASSEGQMNTEAFF | TRBJ1-1 | once | TRBV10-2
CASSSSGRDFGSYEQYF | . | . | TRBV5-8
CASSLLYGYTF | TRBJ1-2 | . | TRBV5-4
CAWNLPGTGRSDTQYF | TRBJ2-3 | . | TRBV30
CASSPGTGDPLGEQYF | TRBJ2-7 | . | TRBV4-1
CASSLEPLAGDEQFF | TRBJ2-1 | . | TRBV7-7
CASSFLSNYGYTF | TRBJ1-2 | once | TRBV27
CASSSSAAGGSYDGYTF | TRBJ1-2 | . | TRBV11-2
CASSSTGNEQFF | TRBJ2-1 | . | TRBV28
CASSPRDNAYEQYF | TRBJ2-7 | . | TRBV7-9
CASRGAGELFF | TRBJ2-2 | once | TRBV6-1
CASSPGAGGDQPQHF | TRBJ1-5 | . | TRBV6-1
CASSLAPSGNTEAFF | TRBJ1-1 | few | TRBV7-6
CASSLTGFMNTEAFF | TRBJ1-1 | . | TRBV27
CASSFGPSGTYEQYF | TRBJ2-7 | few | TRBV5-4
CASSGTSGYTF | TRBJ1-2 | . | TRBV27
CASSSRYLSTEAFF | TRBJ1-1 | . | TRBV28
CASRFSRETNYTGELFF | TRBJ2-2 | . | TRBV19
CASSLTGDTQYF | TRBJ2-3 | few | TRBV27
CASMRFSGLAGLDSYNEQFF | TRBJ2-1 | once | TRBV7-8
CASSYSLIGQAPSRGEKLFF | TRBJ1-4 | few | TRBV2
CASSWGGPDTEAFF | TRBJ1-1 | . | TRBV5-4
CASSERSAEAFF | TRBJ1-1 | once | TRBV7-9
CASSLTGQGIREQYF | TRBJ2-7 | . | TRBV27
CASMWTPNTGELFF | TRBJ2-2 | . | TRBV4-1
CASRSSGAPLEQYF | TRBJ2-7 | . | TRBV27
CASSDTLTSGQYF | TRBJ2-3 | . | TRBV19
CASSLSQGLTYEQYF | TRBJ2-7 | . | TRBV27
CASSLLQGELTNEQFF | TRBJ2-1 | . | TRBV5-4
CASSQTGTRDTGELFF | TRBJ2-2 | few | TRBV19
CASSADRVSNQPQHF | TRBJ1-5 | . | TRBV2
CASSLSGTMSSYEQYF | . | . | TRBV4-1
CASISGQGTYEQYF | TRBJ2-7 | . | TRBV27
CASSPSDITKGNTIYF | TRBJ1-3 | once | TRBV27
CASSQMTSTDTQYF | TRBJ2-3 | . | TRBV4-3
CSARLVETQYF | TRBJ2-5 | . | TRBV20-1
CASSQRSGRSNQPQHF | TRBJ1-5 | . | TRBV23-1
CASSAWDSKNNEQFF | TRBJ2-1 | few | TRBV9
CASSLGWGRENQPQHF | TRBJ1-5 | few | TRBV7-9
CASSQVQAKQYF | TRBJ2-4 | . | TRBV14
CASSVASLAEQFF | TRBJ2-1 | once | TRBV6-1
CASSPGANEQFF | TRBJ2-1 | . | TRBV7-8
CASSEEGQGGQPQHF | TRBJ1-5 | once | TRBV6-1
CATAPGHGETQYF | TRBJ2-5 | . | TRBV15
CASSQDLTGWVTQYF | TRBJ2-5 | . | TRBV4-1
CASSLLSPGTDTQYF | TRBJ2-3 | . | TRBV5-1